These T cell receptor beta chains were read from a single sample in a study of blood T cells in healthy people across ages. TCRdb called the 5' RACE reads again in MiXCR, with one record for every CDR3 protein. The table has 800,000 or so distinct CDR3 sequences, around 68% seen once. Sequencing was performed on blood. The receptors were gathered from a man aged 30 to 39 in good health. Each CDR3 is given with its conserved first and last residue. The order of the fields is CDR3 protein, CDR3 DNA, D gene, clone size, J gene, V gene. A D gene is named only where the DNA matches it firmly. Size is omitted from some rows. Given values are once, few, many or a class for expanded clones.

CASSLGTQQYF,TGTGCCAGCAGTTTAGGGACACAGCAGTACTTC,.,.,TRBJ2-7,TRBV6-2/TRBV6-3
CASSFRTDPYEQYF,TGCGCCAGCAGCTTCCGGACAGATCCCTACGAGCAGTACTTC,.,few,TRBJ2-7,TRBV5-1
CASSLDRDDGYTF,TGTGCCAGCAGCCTCGACAGGGATGATGGCTACACCTTC,TRBD1,.,TRBJ1-2,TRBV7-2
CASSPPAGYYEQYF,TGTGCCAGCAGCCCCCCGGCAGGTTACTACGAGCAGTACTTC,.,.,TRBJ2-7,TRBV28
CARQLEAGYNSPLHF,TGTGCCAGGCAACTTGAGGCAGGATATAATTCACCCCTCCACTTT,.,once,TRBJ1-6,TRBV2
CAISESKGQISVTQYF,TGTGCCATCAGTGAGTCGAAGGGACAGATATCCGTGACCCAGTACTTC,TRBD1,.,TRBJ2-5,TRBV10-3
CASSQRTGNVGYTF,TGTGCCAGCAGCCAGAGAACAGGGAATGTAGGCTACACCTTC,.,many,TRBJ1-2,TRBV12-3/TRBV12-4
CSVDYQETQYF,TGCAGCGTTGACTATCAAGAGACCCAGTACTTC,.,few,TRBJ2-5,TRBV29-1
CASSQGSGGNTGELFF,TGTGCCAGCAGCCAAGGTTCCGGGGGGAACACCGGGGAGCTGTTTTTT,.,.,TRBJ2-2,TRBV3-1
CASSSDGGGNYGYTF,TGTGCCAGCAGCTCTGACGGAGGCGGTAACTATGGCTACACCTTC,.,few,TRBJ1-2,TRBV5-5
CASSWDRGRSYEQYF,TGTGCCAGCAGTTGGGACAGGGGGCGCAGCTACGAGCAGTACTTC,TRBD1,few,TRBJ2-7,TRBV6-1
CASSERLAGGKQFF,TGCGCCAGCAGTGAGAGACTAGCGGGGGGAAAGCAGTTCTTC,TRBD2,few,TRBJ2-1,TRBV10-2
CASSLVDSPNTEAFF,TGTGCCAGCAGCTTAGTCGACAGCCCGAACACTGAAGCTTTCTTT,.,.,TRBJ1-1,TRBV7-2
CASSYALRGGYGYTF,TGTGCCAGCAGTTACGCGTTACGGGGGGGCTATGGCTACACCTTC,.,.,TRBJ1-2,TRBV6-5
CASPNEGGKTYNEQFF,TGTGCCAGCCCAAACGAGGGGGGGAAAACGTACAATGAGCAGTTCTTC,.,.,TRBJ2-1,TRBV2
CASSKQGYEAFF,TGTGCCAGCAGTAAACAGGGGTATGAAGCTTTCTTT,TRBD1,.,TRBJ1-1,TRBV12-3/TRBV12-4
CASSRRTSGGPDTDTQYF,TGTGCCAGCAGCCGACGGACTAGCGGGGGGCCCGACACAGATACGCAGTATTTT,TRBD2,.,TRBJ2-3,TRBV7-2
CSVEVTGGGEQYF,TGCAGCGTTGAGGTCACCGGGGGCGGCGAGCAGTACTTC,.,.,TRBJ2-7,TRBV29-1
CASSLGQGLTDTQYF,TGTGCCAGCAGCTTAGGACAGGGACTCACAGATACGCAGTATTTT,.,.,TRBJ2-3,TRBV7-2
CSVAGRQNTGELFF,TGCAGCGTTGCTGGCCGGCAGAACACCGGGGAGCTGTTTTTT,.,.,TRBJ2-2,TRBV29-1
CASSSVGASDNEQFF,TGTGCCAGCAGCTCTGTCGGAGCTAGCGACAATGAGCAGTTCTTC,.,.,TRBJ2-1,TRBV7-6
CASSLGSGVVAEQYF,TGTGCCAGCAGCCTAGGCAGCGGGGTGGTCGCTGAGCAGTACTTC,TRBD2,.,TRBJ2-7,TRBV7-3
CASQTPGGEYNEQFF,TGTGCCAGCCAGACTCCAGGGGGCGAGTACAATGAGCAGTTCTTC,TRBD1,few,TRBJ2-1,TRBV28
CSAVTGDQRSIQYF,TGCAGTGCTGTGACGGGGGACCAAAGAAGCATTCAGTACTTC,.,.,TRBJ2-4,TRBV20-1
CASSAGTFRSYEQYF,TGTGCCAGCAGTGCCGGGACGTTCCGATCCTACGAGCAGTACTTC,.,.,TRBJ2-7,TRBV2
CASSHPGTEKETQYF,TGTGCCAGCAGCCACCCTGGGACTGAGAAGGAGACCCAGTACTTC,.,.,TRBJ2-5,TRBV6-2/TRBV6-3
CSARDPGGADTQYF,TGCAGTGCTAGAGATCCCGGGGGCGCAGATACGCAGTATTTT,.,.,TRBJ2-3,TRBV20-1
CASSSGLDHKLSNLEQYF,TGTGCCAGCAGCTCCGGGCTAGACCACAAACTTTCAAACCTCGAGCAGTACTTC,.,once,TRBJ2-7,TRBV7-2
CASSYSSGTGRNEQYF,TGTGCCAGCAGTTACTCGAGCGGGACAGGGCGGAACGAGCAGTACTTC,TRBD1,.,TRBJ2-7,TRBV6-5
CAIRTGTGGGGANVLTF,TGTGCCATCAGGACCGGGACAGGGGGCGGTGGGGCCAACGTCCTGACTTTC,TRBD1,.,TRBJ2-6,TRBV10-3
CASSSGTGVYSQYF,TGTGCCAGCAGTTCCGGGACAGGGGTCTACTCGCAGTACTTC,TRBD1,few,TRBJ2-4,TRBV28
CASSYRLDSTEAFF,TGTGCCAGCAGTTACCGCCTGGACAGCACTGAAGCTTTCTTT,.,.,TRBJ1-1,TRBV6-5
CASSSLVQGGKGETQYF,TGTGCCAGCAGTTCTCTCGTGCAGGGGGGTAAGGGGGAGACCCAGTACTTC,.,.,TRBJ2-5,TRBV28
CASSVYLAGASYEQYF,TGTGCCAGCAGCGTATATCTAGCGGGGGCCTCCTACGAGCAGTACTTC,TRBD2,.,TRBJ2-7,TRBV7-9
CASSPFGRPNQPQHF,TGTGCCAGCAGCCCATTTGGCAGACCAAATCAGCCCCAGCATTTT,.,.,TRBJ1-5,TRBV9
CASSESGEYGYTF,TGCGCCAGCAGCGAGAGTGGGGAGTATGGCTACACCTTC,.,once,TRBJ1-2,TRBV5-1
CASSLEGLAGGIEQFF,TGTGCCAGCAGCTTAGAGGGACTAGCGGGGGGTATTGAGCAGTTCTTC,TRBD2,few,TRBJ2-1,TRBV7-2
CASSRGRSSYNEQFF,TGTGCCAGCAGCCGGGGGCGGAGCTCCTACAATGAGCAGTTCTTC,.,.,TRBJ2-1,TRBV11-2
CASSLPGGNSYNEQFF,TGTGCCAGCAGCTTACCGGGGGGGAACTCCTACAATGAGCAGTTCTTC,TRBD2,once,TRBJ2-1,TRBV7-3
CATSDAGQTAYNEQFF,TGTGCCACCAGTGACGCGGGACAGACGGCCTACAATGAGCAGTTCTTC,.,.,TRBJ2-1,TRBV24-1
CSVEKGTGRTYEQYF,TGCAGCGTAGAAAAAGGGACAGGGCGGACCTACGAGCAGTACTTC,TRBD1,.,TRBJ2-7,TRBV29-1
CASSDSGGANEQFF,TGTGCCAGCAGCGATAGCGGGGGGGCAAATGAGCAGTTCTTC,TRBD2,few,TRBJ2-1,TRBV9
CASNRPGETQYF,TGTGCCAGCAACCGACCAGGGGAGACCCAGTACTTC,.,.,TRBJ2-5,TRBV27
CAISESRGRTYEQYF,TGTGCCATCAGTGAGTCGAGGGGACGGACCTACGAGCAGTACTTC,.,few,TRBJ2-7,TRBV10-3
CASSPGQGINNEQFF,TGTGCCAGCAGCCCTGGACAGGGGATCAACAATGAGCAGTTCTTC,TRBD1,few,TRBJ2-1,TRBV7-9